This T cell receptor beta chain stems from a study of PD-L1 blockade in urothelial cancer. Study context: Every 3 weeks, patients received intravenous atezolizumab 1,200 mg, beginning 2014.

The germline CDR1 and CDR2 sequences are SGHRS and YFSETQ. CDR3 length: 17 amino acids. With V trimmed by 4 bases and J by 2 bases, 12 bases remained unmatched. As concerns this clone: Its antigen is not known.

Study-wide findings and caveats: Pretreatment TCR clonality in blood, when below the median, was predictive of better survival.

Repertoires were generated with immunoSEQ multiplex PCR, while TCRdb's copy carries only in-frame clones and drops some. The data show some 80,000 clones, approximately 90% seen once. Sequences were derived from PBMCs, sampled around atezolizumab (anti-PD-L1) treatment. This chain uses TRBV5-1 with TRBJ2-3; 8 bases align to TRBD2. This receptor was taken from a woman aged 70 to 79 with urothelial cancer. This CDR3 is CASSTSRLAQNTDTQYF. The CDR3 nucleotides read TGCGCCAGCAGCACGTCCCGACTAGCGCAGAACACAGATACGCAGTATTTT.